These T cell receptor beta chains were read from a single sample in a study of CD8+CD57+ T cells in acquired aplastic anemia. TCRdb redid the calling of the reads with MiXCR, one entry per CDR3 protein. The sample contains roughly 170,000 distinct CDR3 sequences, 48% of which appear only once. Sequenced input: sorted CD4+, CD8+, or CD8+CD57+ T cells (not recorded which) from PBMCs. The source of these receptors is a human donor with aplastic anemia. The CDR3 runs from the conserved cysteine through the conserved F or W.

j_gene | v_gene | len | CDR3aa
TRBJ2-5 | TRBV2 | 14 | CASNTQGGRETQYF
TRBJ2-7 | TRBV20-1 | 12 | CSAPIRTDEQYF
TRBJ2-3 | TRBV20-1 | 14 | CSARRLAGTDTQYF
TRBJ2-3 | TRBV27 | 17 | CASSPTGRGGSADTQYF
TRBJ1-4 | TRBV15 | 15 | CATSRDMAENEKLFF
TRBJ2-7 | TRBV2 | 15 | CASSLGRGNNYEQYF
TRBJ2-2 | TRBV19 | 17 | CASRPLETGLFTGELFF
TRBJ1-1 | TRBV12-3/TRBV12-4 | 13 | CASSRELNTEAFF
TRBJ1-1 | TRBV10-3 | 13 | CATKGQTNTEAFF
TRBJ1-2 | TRBV24-1 | 15 | CATSGTRQTAGGYTF
TRBJ1-1 | TRBV12-3/TRBV12-4 | 14 | CASSRGRANTEAFF
TRBJ1-1 | TRBV6-1 | 14 | CASSKGGENTEAFF
TRBJ2-2 | TRBV10-3 | 17 | CAISESRTGAGAGELFF
TRBJ2-4 | TRBV2 | 16 | CASRDRTSSAKNIQYF
TRBJ1-6 | TRBV3-1 | 16 | CASSQEGTATNSPLHF